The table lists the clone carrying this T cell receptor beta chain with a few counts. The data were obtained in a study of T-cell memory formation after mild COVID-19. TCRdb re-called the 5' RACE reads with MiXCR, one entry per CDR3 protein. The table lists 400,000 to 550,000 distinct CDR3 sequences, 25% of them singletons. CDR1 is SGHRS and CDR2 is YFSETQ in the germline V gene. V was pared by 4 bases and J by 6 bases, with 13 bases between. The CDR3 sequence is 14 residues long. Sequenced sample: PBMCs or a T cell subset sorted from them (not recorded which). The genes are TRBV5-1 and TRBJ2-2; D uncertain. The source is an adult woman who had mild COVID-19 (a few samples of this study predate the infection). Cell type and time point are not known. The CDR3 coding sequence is TGCGCCAGCAGCCCAAAATACTTACCCGGGGAGCTGTTTTTT. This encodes CASSPKYLPGELFF.